This T cell receptor beta chain was profiled in a study of T cells after yellow fever vaccination. Template-switching 5'RACE yielded the TCR cDNA; a universal primer site and UMIs were added in the process. TCRdb re-called the 5' RACE reads with MiXCR, one entry per CDR3 protein. The data hold hundreds of thousands of distinct CDR3 sequences, with about 13% observed a single time. This clonotype was observed a handful of times. This receptor was taken from a young man who received the YFV17D yellow fever vaccine. The material sequenced was PBMCs, taken on the day of the yellow fever booster vaccination.

The CDR3 loop reads CASRSGSSSTDTQYF. The CDR3 region has the DNA TGTGCCAGCAGATCAGGCAGTTCTAGCACAGATACGCAGTATTTT. This chain links TRBV7-3 with TRBJ2-3; D is undetermined. In germline, CDR1 is SGHTA, CDR2 FQGTGA. The CDR3 is made up of 15 amino acids. Trimming shortened V by 6 bases and J by 0 bases, and 13 bases separated the two germline ends.